One sample yielded the 18 T cell receptor beta chains listed below, sequenced in a study of T cell responses to AZD1222 COVID-19 vaccine. This table comes from immunoSEQ multiplex PCR, and its TCRdb copy is limited to in-frame clones, with some not included. The repertoire includes approximately 150,000 clones, roughly 90% of them detected once, and under 3.5% sits in the top ten. Sequencing used peripheral blood, obtained on day 0 of AZD1222 vaccination. The receptors shown here come from an adult in good health.

CDR3 amino acids: CASSARGQGNEKLFF. CDR3 nucleotides: TGTGCCAGCAGCGCAAGGGGACAGGGTAATGAAAAACTGTTTTTT. V gene TRBV7-9 combines with J gene TRBJ1-4; TRBD1 matches 9 bases. This CDR3 spans 15 amino acids. With 5 bases clipped from V and 4 bases from J, the junction kept 5 bases outside the gene matches. CDR1 and CDR2 from the germline V gene are SEHNR and FQNEAQ (reference sequence).

The V gene is TRBV5-1, the J gene TRBJ1-1, with D possibly being TRBD1 (5 bases). The CDR3 has 15 residues. Between the trimmed V and J ends, which lost 3 bases and 0 bases, there was a span of 12 bases. Germline CDR1 and CDR2: SGHRS and YFSETQ. Here the CDR3 DNA reads TGCGCCAGCAGCTGGGCGACGGACATGAACACTGAAGCTTTCTTT. Amino acids: CASSWATDMNTEAFF.

The V and J genes are TRBV27 and TRBJ1-1, with D unclear. V lost 1 base and J 3 bases, leaving 9 bases between the germline ends. The germline CDR1 and CDR2 sequences are MNHEY and SMNVEV (reference sequence). The CDR3 extends over 14 amino acids. The CDR3 DNA reads TGTGCCAGCAGTTTATATTTCGGATACACTGAAGCTTTCTTT. It specifies CASSLYFGYTEAFF.

This chain connects TRBV20-1 to TRBJ1-2; 9 bases agree with TRBD1. The CDR3 has 14 amino acids. Trimming at V came to 3 bases and at J to 8 bases, leaving 10 bases not matched to a gene. Germline V gene lookup returns CDR1 DFQATT and CDR2 SNEGSKA (reference sequence). The CDR3 coding sequence is TGCAGTGCTAGTACCGACAGGGGGTCAGGAGGCTACACCTTC. Translation gives CSASTDRGSGGYTF.

V is TRBV6-5 and J is TRBJ2-5; maybe TRBD2 (6 bases). The CDR3 totals 15 residues. Germline V lookup: CDR1 MNHEY, CDR2 SVGAGI. The V gene lost 2 bases and the J gene lost 4 bases, with 14 bases spanning the gap. The CDR3 reads CASSYGGGRGETQYF. The CDR3 bases are TGTGCCAGCAGTTACGGTGGAGGGCGGGGAGAGACCCAGTACTTC.

The chain recombines TRBV12-3 or TRBV12-4 with TRBJ1-3; D gene ambiguous. V was shortened by 2 bases and J by 9 bases, with 11 bases between the two germline ends. The CDR3 runs 13 residues. The CDR3 DNA reads as TGTGCCAGCAGTTTAAACGCGGGGTTCACCATATATTTT. It yields the protein CASSLNAGFTIYF.

This chain joins TRBV11-2 and TRBJ2-3, with D possibly called TRBD1 or TRBD2 (5 bases each). Germline V CDR1 and CDR2: SGHAT, FQNNGV. The CDR3 runs to 17 residues. Trimming cost V 3 bases and J 2 bases, with 18 bases left between them. CDR3 in amino acids: CASSFRFGTHNTDTQYF. The CDR3 DNA reads as TGTGCCAGCAGCTTCCGTTTCGGGACCCACAACACAGATACGCAGTATTTT.

This chain connects TRBV6-4 to TRBJ2-3; no clear D gene. There are 14 residues in the CDR3. CDR1 and CDR2 from the germline V gene are MRHNA and SNTAGT. With 2 bases removed from V and 2 bases from J, the gap between germline ends came to 8 bases. The CDR3 coding sequence is TGTGCCAGCAGTGACAGGCTTTTCACAGATACGCAGTATTTT. The encoded protein is CASSDRLFTDTQYF.

V gene TRBV5-4 combines with J gene TRBJ1-2; D is uncertain. The germline gives CDR1 SGHNT, CDR2 YYREEE (reference sequence). The germline V and J ends were trimmed by 4 bases and 8 bases, with 18 bases remaining between them. This CDR3 contains 14 residues. CDR3 sequence reads: CASSPRTAATGYTF. The CDR3 DNA reads TGTGCCAGCAGCCCCCGGACGGCGGCGACGGGCTACACCTTC. The variable domain in full, with the rest retrieved from reference TRBV5-4 and TRBJ1-2, is ETGVTQSPTHLIKTRGQQVTLRCSSQSGHNTVSWYQQALGQGPQFIFQYYREEENGRGNFPPRFSGLQFPNYSSELNVNALELDDSALYLCASSPRTAATGYTFGSGTRLTVV.

V and J are TRBV14 and TRBJ1-1; TRBD1 is a possible D gene (5 bases). Germline lookup yields CDR1 SGHDN and CDR2 FVKESK. The CDR3 runs 14 residues. V lost 1 base and J lost 1, with 7 bases in between. The CDR3 is CASSQVGGNTEAFF. CDR3 nucleotide sequence: TGTGCCAGCAGCCAAGTCGGGGGGAACACTGAAGCTTTCTTT.

The chain links TRBV28 to TRBJ1-5; D gene ambiguous. The CDR3 is 12 amino acids. CDR1 is MDHEN and CDR2 is SYDVKM in the germline V gene. The ends were cut back, 6 bases at V and 2 bases at J, with 5 bases in the middle. CDR3 amino acids: CASREGNQPQHF. DNA for the CDR3: TGTGCCAGCAGGGAAGGCAATCAGCCCCAGCATTTT.

This clone appeared a single time. The rearrangement links TRBV7-8 to TRBJ2-2, with 8 bases matching TRBD1. The germline gives CDR1 SGHVS, CDR2 FQNEAQ. Trimming removed 1 base from V and 0 bases from J; junction bases left unmatched: 4. The CDR3 loop spans 17 amino acids. CDR3 sequence reads: CASSLEEGQANTGELFF. The CDR3 nucleotides read TGTGCCAGCAGCTTAGAGGAGGGACAGGCGAACACCGGGGAGCTGTTTTTT.

The gene calls are TRBV12-1 and TRBJ1-2. TRBV12-1 is assigned pseudogene status. The CDR3 extends over 16 amino acids. As DNA, the CDR3 is TGTGCCAGCAGCACCCCGGGACAGCGGGAGGCTTATGGCTACACCTTC. Protein product: CASSTPGQREAYGYTF.

This clone was seen a handful of times. The chain uses TRBV23-1 and TRBJ1-2; 8 bases fit TRBD1. TRBV23-1 is placed among ORFs of uncertain function. V lost 2 bases and J lost 5; bases outside the gene matches: 7. There are 15 residues in the CDR3. CDR3 DNA sequence: TGCGCCAGCAGTCAAAGACAGGGGTGGGATTATGGCTACACCTTC. It specifies CASSQRQGWDYGYTF.

The rearrangement joins TRBV4-3 to TRBJ2-7; D remains unclear. The CDR3 length is 15 residues. Germline V gives CDR1 LGHNA, CDR2 YSLEER. With 0 bases removed from V and 0 bases from J, the gap between germline ends came to 9 bases. This CDR3 is CASSQEGGSSYEQYF. The CDR3 DNA follows: TGCGCCAGCAGCCAAGAAGGCGGTAGCTCCTACGAGCAGTACTTC.

This chain uses TRBV5-1 with TRBJ2-1; D remains ambiguous. This CDR3 is built from 14 residues. CDR1 and CDR2 from the germline V gene are SGHRS and YFSETQ. V lost 8 bases and J lost 4, with 16 bases in between. CDR3 region: CASRQAETYNEQFF. CDR3 DNA sequence: TGCGCCAGTAGGCAGGCCGAAACTTACAATGAGCAGTTCTTC. The variable domain in full, with the rest retrieved from reference TRBV5-1 and TRBJ2-1, is KAGVTQTPRYLIKTRGQQVTLSCSPISGHRSVSWYQQTPGQGLQFLFEYFSETQRNKGNFPGRFSGRQFSNSRSEMNVSTLELGDSALYLCASRQAETYNEQFFGPGTRLTVL.

V is TRBV7-2 and J is TRBJ2-5; 7 bases agree with TRBD2. Germline-derived CDR1 and CDR2 are SGHTA and FQGNSA. Germline trimming cut 6 bases from V and 2 bases from J; bases unmatched to any gene: 6. The CDR3 is 14 amino acids. CDR3 in amino acids: CASSRDGGQETQYF. CDR3 bases: TGTGCCAGCAGTCGTGACGGGGGGCAAGAGACCCAGTACTTC.

V gene TRBV2 combines with J gene TRBJ2-7; D may match TRBD1 or TRBD2 (5 bases each). Germline V gene lookup returns CDR1 SNHLY and CDR2 FYNNEI. Trimming pared 8 bases from V and 0 bases from J, leaving 14 bases between. The CDR3 length is 14 residues. CDR3 sequence reads: CASRPGRSSYEQYF. CDR3 sequence (DNA): TGTGCCAGCCGACCGGGACGTTCCTCCTACGAGCAGTACTTC. The whole variable domain, filled in from reference TRBV2 and TRBJ2-7, reads EPEVTQTPSHQVTQMGQEVILRCVPISNHLYFYWYRQILGQKVEFLVSFYNNEISEKSEIFDDQFSVERPDGSNFTLKIRSTKLEDSAMYFCASRPGRSSYEQYFGPGTRLTVT.